Presented here are 30 T cell receptor beta chains from one specimen sequenced in a study of cytomegalovirus exposure and HLA in healthy donors. The primer mix had 60 Vbeta and 13 Jbeta primers. The data were produced by immunoSEQ multiplex PCR, yet TCRdb's version contains in-frame clones alone and is incomplete. The sample consists of 140,000 or so clones, roughly 70% of them appearing once. Sequences were obtained from PBMCs. The receptors were gathered from a man in his 60s in good health and CMV-seronegative.

Notes on this clone: Distinct nucleotide sequences in the sample also encode this CDR3. The genes are TRBV29-1 and TRBJ1-5; D not certain. Germline V gene sequence: CDR1 SQVTM, CDR2 ANQGSEA. This CDR3 has 13 residues. V shed 4 bases and J shed 5 bases, with 12 bases lying between them. Written as DNA, the CDR3 is TGCAGCGTTGCCAAAGGAGGAGATCAGCCCCAGCATTTT. This sequence encodes CSVAKGGDQPQHF.

This sequence joins TRBV6-5 and TRBJ2-1, with 10 bases lining up with TRBD1. Germline V gene lookup returns CDR1 MNHEY and CDR2 SVGAGI. V was clipped by 6 bases and J by 3 bases; unmatched bases: 5. This CDR3 region has 15 residues. The CDR3 reads CASSARDRGYNEQFF. DNA of the CDR3: TGTGCCAGCAGCGCCCGGGACAGGGGCTACAATGAGCAGTTCTTC.

This clone was seen a few times. The chain combines TRBV20-1 with TRBJ2-3; D is undetermined. The V gene's germline CDR1 is DFQATT and CDR2 SNEGSKA (reference sequence). This CDR3 contains 10 residues. V was cut by 8 bases and J by 4 bases, with 7 bases left in between. CDR3 protein: CSPQADTQYF. The CDR3 DNA follows: TGCAGTCCCCAGGCAGATACGCAGTATTTT.

V usage is TRBV4-2 and J usage is TRBJ2-7, with D possibly being TRBD1 (6 bases). Germline CDR1 reads LGHNA; CDR2 reads YNFKEQ. V shed 2 bases and J shed 8 bases, with 22 bases lying between them. This CDR3 comprises 16 residues. DNA of the CDR3: TGTGCCAGCAGCCAACAGGCACAGGGCATGACTCAGCAGCAGTACTTC. Translation gives CASSQQAQGMTQQQYF.

This clone was seen a handful of times. The chain is built from TRBV2 and TRBJ1-4, with 11 bases lining up with TRBD1. J was trimmed by 7 bases and V by 5 bases; bases with no gene match: 9. Germline CDR1 and CDR2: SNHLY and FYNNEI. This CDR3 has 16 amino acids. CDR3: CASSFIPGQGVEKLFF. In DNA form, the CDR3 reads TGTGCCAGCAGTTTTATACCGGGACAGGGGGTTGAAAAACTGTTTTTT.

The CDR3 DNA is TGTGCCAGCAGTGTTGACAGCAATTCCTATGGCTACACCTTC. It yields the protein CASSVDSNSYGYTF. This chain connects TRBV6-1 to TRBJ1-2; possibly TRBD1 for D (5 bases). CDR1 MNHNS and CDR2 SASEGT come from the germline V gene. The CDR3 loop spans 14 amino acids. Trimming cost V 4 bases and J 4 bases, with 13 bases left between them.

The gene calls are TRBV4-3 and TRBJ1-2; D perhaps matches TRBD1 (5 bases). Per germline, CDR1 LGHNA and CDR2 YSLEER. The CDR3 is made up of 16 amino acids. V was clipped by 0 bases and J by 1 base, with 12 bases between them. Here the CDR3 DNA reads TGCGCCAGCAGCCAAGATTATGACAGTTTTAACTATGGCTACACCTTC. Translated: CASSQDYDSFNYGYTF.

The chain couples TRBV28 to TRBJ2-3; TRBD2 matches at 7 bases. The J segment lost 2 bases and the V segment lost 5 bases, leaving 7 bases of the junction unmatched. CDR1 is MDHEN and CDR2 is SYDVKM in the germline V gene. This CDR3 comprises 15 residues. The CDR3: CASSRAGESTDTQYF. CDR3 in DNA: TGTGCCAGCAGTAGGGCGGGGGAGTCCACAGATACGCAGTATTTT.

This chain uses TRBV6-6 with TRBJ2-4; 7 nucleotides line up with TRBD1. The germline V gene has CDR1 MNHNY and CDR2 SVGAGI (reference sequence). The CDR3 length is 15 residues. With 6 bases clipped from V and 1 base from J, the junction kept 6 bases outside the gene matches. The CDR3 DNA sequence: TGTGCCAGCAGCCGACAGGGAACGGCCAAAAACATTCAGTACTTC. Its translation is CASSRQGTAKNIQYF.

This rearrangement joins TRBV6-1 to TRBJ1-4, with 7 bases identical to TRBD1. CDR3 length: 14 amino acids. Germline V CDR1 and CDR2: MNHNS, SASEGT. Trimming at V came to 4 bases and at J to 6 bases, leaving 5 bases not matched to a gene. In DNA, the CDR3 is TGTGCCAGCAGTGGAGGGGGCAGTTATGAAAAACTGTTTTTT. This sequence encodes CASSGGGSYEKLFF.

This sequence joins TRBV27 and TRBJ2-7; 9 bases fit TRBD1. Germline trimming cut 0 bases from V and 1 base from J; bases unmatched to any gene: 10. Germline CDR1 MNHEY, CDR2 SMNVEV (reference sequence). The length of the CDR3 is 18 residues. CDR3 nucleotides: TGTGCCAGCAGTTTATCGGGTCGGGGACAGGGTCTATCCTACGAGCAGTACTTC. Protein product: CASSLSGRGQGLSYEQYF.

This chain links TRBV30 with TRBJ2-3, with 8 bases that match TRBD2. This CDR3 has 15 residues. With V trimmed by 5 bases and J by 4 bases, 11 bases remained unmatched. Germline V CDR1 and CDR2: GTSNPN, SVGIG (reference sequence). CDR3 region: CAWSQQAGVADTQYF. The CDR3 nucleotides read TGTGCCTGGTCCCAACAAGCGGGAGTTGCAGATACGCAGTATTTT. The whole variable domain, filled in from reference TRBV30 and TRBJ2-3, reads SQTIHQWPATLVQPVGSPLSLECTVEGTSNPNLYWYRQAAGRGLQLLFYSVGIGQISSEVPQNLSASRPQDRQFILSSKKLLLSDSGFYLCAWSQQAGVADTQYFGPGTRLTVL.

In its sample, this clone was seen a few times. This chain uses TRBV6-5 with TRBJ2-3; 13 positions match TRBD2. The CDR3 spans 15 residues. Germline loops: CDR1 MNHEY, CDR2 SVGAGI. The trim removed 10 bases at V and 4 bases at J, leaving 8 bases unmatched. The CDR3 sequence: CATRTSGRVSDTQYF. CDR3 bases: TGTGCCACCAGGACTAGCGGGAGAGTGTCAGATACGCAGTATTTT.

The chain couples TRBV27 to TRBJ2-7, with 9 bases matching TRBD1. CDR3 size: 15 residues. V lost 2 bases and J lost 6; bases outside the gene matches: 8. Germline CDR1 MNHEY, CDR2 SMNVEV (reference sequence). CDR3 DNA sequence: TGTGCCAGCAGTTTAGGGGACAGGGAAGTACTCGAGCAGTACTTC. Protein sequence: CASSLGDREVLEQYF.

This clone has just one count. The chain employs TRBV27 and TRBJ1-5; the match to TRBD1 covers 9 bases. This CDR3 region has 14 residues. V shed 3 bases and J 7 bases; nucleotides not matched to a gene: 4. Germline V gene lookup returns CDR1 MNHEY and CDR2 SMNVEV (reference sequence). As DNA, the CDR3 is TGTGCCAGCAGTTTTCTGGGACAGGGCCAGCCCCAGCATTTT. Its protein product is CASSFLGQGQPQHF.

J is TRBJ2-5 and V is TRBV5-1; D call uncertain. This CDR3 has 13 amino acids. Trimming removed 3 bases from V and 5 bases from J, with 11 bases in between. Germline V gives CDR1 SGHRS, CDR2 YFSETQ. DNA of the CDR3: TGCGCCAGCAGCTCAGACCTGGAGGAGACCCAGTACTTC. Translated, it gives CASSSDLEETQYF.

The J gene is TRBJ1-4, the V gene TRBV9; weak D call: TRBD1 (6 bases). Trimming left V 3 bases short and J 1 base short, with 16 bases between. The CDR3 sequence is 17 residues long. Germline assignment: CDR1 SGDLS and CDR2 YYNGEE. Here the CDR3 DNA reads TGTGCCAGCAGCGGAACAGGGAACACGTTAACTAATGAAAAACTGTTTTTT. The encoded protein is CASSGTGNTLTNEKLFF. The complete variable domain, with remaining parts taken from reference TRBV9 and TRBJ1-4, reads DSGVTQTPKHLITATGQRVTLRCSPRSGDLSVYWYQQSLDQGLQFLIQYYNGEERAKGNILERFSAQQFPDLHSELNLSSLELGDSALYFCASSGTGNTLTNEKLFFGSGTQLSVL.

The rearrangement joins TRBV19 to TRBJ2-1, with 7 bases aligning to TRBD1. The germline V gene encodes CDR1 LNHDA and CDR2 SQIVND (reference sequence). V lost 9 bases to trimming and J lost 7 bases; unmatched junction nucleotides: 6. The CDR3 loop spans 12 amino acids. CDR3: CASRQGWNEQFF. As DNA, the CDR3 is TGTGCCAGCCGACAGGGATGGAATGAGCAGTTCTTC.

This clone was observed a handful of times. The chain combines TRBV18 with TRBJ2-2, with 7 nucleotides matching TRBD1. The trim removed 3 bases at V and 5 bases at J, leaving 3 bases unmatched. From germline, CDR1 is KGHSH and CDR2 LQKENI. The CDR3 runs to 14 residues. DNA for the CDR3: TGTGCCAGCTCACCTCTGGACAGGACCGGGGAGCTGTTTTTT. It encodes CASSPLDRTGELFF.

V gene TRBV15 combines with J gene TRBJ2-2; D perhaps matches TRBD1 (6 bases). Per germline, CDR1 LNHNV and CDR2 YYDKDF (reference sequence). This CDR3 comprises 15 residues. V was cut by 3 bases and J by 1 base, with 9 bases left in between. The CDR3 is CATSRGRGNTGELFF. CDR3 nucleotide sequence: TGTGCCACCAGCAGGGGCAGGGGGAACACCGGGGAGCTGTTTTTT.

The V call is TRBV6-4, the J call TRBJ2-3, with 7 bases matching TRBD2. The CDR3 spans 18 residues. The germline gives CDR1 MRHNA, CDR2 SNTAGT. The V gene end was trimmed by 0 bases and the J gene end by 0 bases; junction bases not matched to a gene: 9. In nucleotides, the CDR3 is TGTGCCAGCAGTGACTCCCCCCTAGCGGCCCCCAGCACAGATACGCAGTATTTT. It specifies CASSDSPLAAPSTDTQYF.

The chain employs TRBV5-1 and TRBJ2-1; 10 positions agree with TRBD2. V dropped 0 bases and J dropped 12; count of bases not matched to a gene: 24. The CDR3 has 20 amino acids. Per the germline V gene, CDR1 is SGHRS and CDR2 is YFSETQ. The CDR3 DNA reads as TGCGCCAGCAGCTTGGTGATAGGGGGCGCCAATAGTCTAGCGGGAGAAGGGCAGTTCTTC. Its translation is CASSLVIGGANSLAGEGQFF.

The chain uses TRBV9 and TRBJ2-7, with 10 bases lining up with TRBD2. This CDR3 is built from 17 residues. With V trimmed by 2 bases and J by 0 bases, 8 bases remained unmatched. Germline CDR1 is SGDLS and CDR2 is YYNGEE. CDR3: CASSVSGTSAISYEQYF. CDR3 bases: TGTGCCAGCAGCGTTTCCGGGACTAGCGCAATCTCCTACGAGCAGTACTTC.

This clone was seen a single time. The rearrangement links TRBV6-5 to TRBJ2-1; 7 nucleotides line up with TRBD2. The CDR3 spans 16 residues. The V and J ends lost 1 base and 7 bases, in that order; junction bases with no gene match: 10. Germline lookup yields CDR1 MNHEY and CDR2 SVGAGI. DNA for the CDR3: TGTGCCAGCAGTTACTTGGTTAGGCGGGGGTGGAATGAGCAGTTCTTC. This sequence encodes CASSYLVRRGWNEQFF.

This clone was counted a few times. V usage is TRBV2 and J usage is TRBJ1-5; D might be TRBD1 (6 bases). The CDR3 totals 15 residues. V was clipped by 2 bases and J by 6 bases, with 14 bases between them. CDR1 and CDR2 (germline): SNHLY, FYNNEI. This CDR3 reads CASSETGSGGQPQHF. The CDR3 DNA reads TGTGCCAGCAGTGAAACAGGGAGTGGCGGTCAGCCCCAGCATTTT.

This rearrangement joins TRBV19 to TRBJ1-1; no definite D call. CDR1 is LNHDA and CDR2 is SQIVND in the germline V gene (reference sequence). Trimming stripped 2 bases from V and 3 bases from J, with 10 bases between. This CDR3 has 14 amino acids. CDR3 protein: CASSIMYGDTEAFF. The CDR3 nucleotides are TGTGCCAGTAGTATAATGTACGGGGACACTGAAGCTTTCTTT.

This clone showed up just a few times. Mismatch with germline at one junction end may stem from a read error. The chain is built from TRBV5-1 and TRBJ1-4; TRBD1 is a possible D gene (5 bases). The CDR3 spans 17 residues. Germline CDR1 SGHRS, CDR2 YFSETQ. The CDR3 sequence: CASGLQGATATNEKLFF. The CDR3 DNA follows: TGCGCCAGCGGCTTGCAAGGGGCCACTGCAACTAATGAAAAACTGTTTTTT. The whole variable domain, remainder taken from reference TRBV5-1 and TRBJ1-4, is KAGVTQTPRYLIKTRGQQVTLSCSPISGHRSVSWYQQTPGQGLQFLFEYFSETQRNKGNFPGRFSGRQFSNSRSEMNVSTLELGDSALYLCASGLQGATATNEKLFFGSGTQLSVL.

A few counts support this clone. This chain connects TRBV15 to TRBJ2-1; 7 nucleotides match TRBD1. CDR3 size: 13 residues. Trimming cost V 5 bases and J 7 bases; bases outside gene matches: 5. Germline-derived CDR1 and CDR2 are LNHNV and YYDKDF (reference sequence). CDR3 bases: TGTGCCACCAGCCTTGGACAGGTGAATGAGCAGTTCTTC. It codes for CATSLGQVNEQFF. The full variable domain, its missing parts supplied by reference TRBV15 and TRBJ2-1, is DAMVIQNPRYQVTQFGKPVTLSCSQTLNHNVMYWYQQKSSQAPKLLFHYYDKDFNNEADTPDNFQSRRPNTSFCFLDIRSPGLGDTAMYLCATSLGQVNEQFFGPGTRLTVL.

This chain uses TRBV9 with TRBJ2-7, with D possibly TRBD2 on 5 matching bases. The ends were cut back, 3 bases at V and 3 bases at J, with 10 bases in the middle. Germline V gene lookup returns CDR1 SGDLS and CDR2 YYNGEE. This CDR3 has 13 residues. As DNA, the CDR3 is TGTGCCAGCAGCGCCCCGGGATTCTACGAGCAGTACTTC. Its translation: CASSAPGFYEQYF.

The V and J genes are TRBV9 and TRBJ2-5; maybe TRBD2 (6 bases). CDR3 length: 15 amino acids. The V gene lost 3 bases and the J gene lost 1 base, with 13 bases spanning the gap. Per the germline V gene, CDR1 is SGDLS and CDR2 is YYNGEE. The CDR3, as DNA: TGTGCCAGCAGCGCTAGCTCGGGGGTCCAAGAGACCCAGTACTTC. Its protein product is CASSASSGVQETQYF. The variable domain in full, completed from reference TRBV9 and TRBJ2-5, reads DSGVTQTPKHLITATGQRVTLRCSPRSGDLSVYWYQQSLDQGLQFLIQYYNGEERAKGNILERFSAQQFPDLHSELNLSSLELGDSALYFCASSASSGVQETQYFGPGTRLLVL.